Below are 28 T cell receptor beta chains sequenced from a single sample in a study of T cells after yellow fever vaccination. TCRdb itself ran the 5' RACE reads through MiXCR, one entry per CDR3 protein. The table has some 260,000 distinct CDR3 sequences, roughly 5% seen once. The source was CD4+ T cells sorted from PBMCs, collected on the day of the yellow fever booster vaccination. These receptors were collected from a man younger than 30 who received the YFV17D yellow fever vaccine.

This clonotype appeared a few times. The CDR3 protein is CASSLASTADEAFF. CDR3 coding DNA: TGTGCCAGCAGCTTGGCCTCAACAGCCGATGAAGCTTTCTTT. The chain has TRBV5-5 and TRBJ1-1; D gene ambiguous. CDR3 length: 14 amino acids. Germline assignment: CDR1 SGHKS and CDR2 YYEKEE (reference sequence). V was pared by 0 bases and J by 7 bases, with 13 bases between.

This clonotype was seen more than once but under ten times. The chain has TRBV9 and TRBJ2-2; a possible D gene is TRBD1 (5 bases). Trimming left V 2 bases short and J 3 bases short, with 8 bases between. The CDR3 sequence is 14 residues long. Per the germline V gene, CDR1 is SGDLS and CDR2 is YYNGEE. The CDR3 reads CASSVRTHTGELFF. CDR3 coding DNA: TGTGCCAGCAGCGTTAGGACACACACCGGGGAGCTGTTTTTT. The full variable domain, with the rest looked up from reference TRBV9 and TRBJ2-2, is DSGVTQTPKHLITATGQRVTLRCSPRSGDLSVYWYQQSLDQGLQFLIQYYNGEERAKGNILERFSAQQFPDLHSELNLSSLELGDSALYFCASSVRTHTGELFFGEGSRLTVL.

This clonotype was recorded at least ten times. V usage is TRBV12-5 and J usage is TRBJ2-2; D possibly matches TRBD1 or TRBD2 (7 bases each). V shed 7 bases and J shed 4 bases, with 16 bases lying between them. CDR3 length: 15 residues. CDR1 is LGHNT, CDR2 FRNRAP, per germline. The DNA for the CDR3 is TGTGCTAGTGTCGTACAGGGGAGGGGCACCGGGGAGCTGTTTTTT. Its translation is CASVVQGRGTGELFF.

The DNA for the CDR3 is TGTGCCAGCAGCTTGGCCCGGCAGGGGGACACGCAGTATTTT. Translated, it gives CASSLARQGDTQYF. The chain joins TRBV5-6 to TRBJ2-3; TRBD1 aligns across 7 bases. Germline V lookup: CDR1 SGHDT, CDR2 YYEEEE. With V trimmed by 0 bases and J by 9 bases, 7 bases remained unmatched. This CDR3 has 14 residues.

The CDR3 region is CASTRDRETEAFF. The CDR3, as DNA: TGTGCCAGCACCCGGGACAGGGAAACTGAAGCTTTCTTT. This sequence joins TRBV3-1 and TRBJ1-1, with 9 nucleotides matching TRBD1. Germline lookup yields CDR1 LGHDT and CDR2 YNNKEL (reference sequence). The CDR3 totals 13 residues. Trimming removed 7 bases from V and 5 bases from J; junction bases left unmatched: 5.

The table lists this clonotype with many counts. V is TRBV5-1 and J is TRBJ2-2, with D tentatively TRBD1 (6 bases). From germline, CDR1 is SGHRS and CDR2 YFSETQ. V was pared by 0 bases and J by 4 bases, with 7 bases between. CDR3 length: 14 amino acids. The CDR3 spells CASSLVQGTGELFF. CDR3 sequence (DNA): TGCGCCAGCAGCTTGGTACAGGGCACCGGGGAGCTGTTTTTT.

V usage is TRBV20-1 and J usage is TRBJ2-1; 15 positions match TRBD2. The V gene end was trimmed by 6 bases and the J gene end by 7 bases; junction bases not matched to a gene: 7. This CDR3 has 15 amino acids. Germline CDR1 is DFQATT and CDR2 is SNEGSKA (reference sequence). The DNA of the CDR3 is TGCAGTGCCGGGACTAGCGGGGGGTTTGAGAATGAGCAGTTCTTC. Protein sequence: CSAGTSGGFENEQFF.

In its sample, this clonotype was seen a few times. The V gene is TRBV4-1, the J gene TRBJ1-5; D ambiguous. Germline-derived CDR1 and CDR2 are MGHRA and YSYEKL. V shed 1 base and J shed 2 bases, with 15 bases lying between them. The CDR3 spans 17 residues. CDR3 bases: TGCGCCAGCAGCCAAGCTCGGAACCGGGCCGGCAATCAGCCCCAGCATTTT. Residues: CASSQARNRAGNQPQHF.

In its sample, this clonotype was seen many times. The chain combines TRBV12-3 or TRBV12-4 with TRBJ2-3; D may be TRBD2 (7 bases). The CDR3 extends over 13 amino acids. The germline V and J ends were trimmed by 6 bases and 4 bases, with 11 bases remaining between them. CDR3 in amino acids: CASSLRGPDTQYF. The CDR3 region has the DNA TGTGCCAGCAGCTTGCGGGGGCCAGATACGCAGTATTTT.

This clonotype was seen at least ten times. V gene TRBV9 combines with J gene TRBJ2-5; possibly TRBD2 for D (7 bases). The CDR3 loop spans 19 amino acids. The V gene lost 0 bases and the J gene lost 2 bases, with 23 bases spanning the gap. Germline V gene sequence: CDR1 SGDLS, CDR2 YYNGEE. This CDR3 reads CASSVDPEWGGLEQETQYF. The CDR3 DNA reads as TGTGCCAGCAGCGTAGATCCGGAATGGGGGGGGCTCGAGCAAGAGACCCAGTACTTC.

This rearrangement joins TRBV11-2 to TRBJ2-2; D remains ambiguous. V was shortened by 0 bases and J by 9 bases, with 5 bases between the two germline ends. The germline V gene has CDR1 SGHAT and CDR2 FQNNGV. CDR3 length: 12 residues. CDR3 in DNA: TGTGCCAGCAGCTTAGATCGGAGGGAGCTGTTTTTT. This translates into CASSLDRRELFF.

The genes are TRBV30 and TRBJ1-2; the D gene is possibly TRBD1 (5 bases). V was shortened by 0 bases and J by 8 bases, with 13 bases between the two germline ends. The CDR3 is 13 amino acids. Germline V gene sequence: CDR1 GTSNPN, CDR2 SVGIG (reference sequence). In nucleotides, the CDR3 is TGTGCCTGGAGTGTAGTGGGGCTGGGCGGCTACACCTTC. Translated, it gives CAWSVVGLGGYTF.

This clonotype was picked up many times. The chain uses TRBV5-1 and TRBJ2-4; D is possibly TRBD2 (5 bases). Germline V gives CDR1 SGHRS, CDR2 YFSETQ. CDR3 size: 16 residues. V shed 0 bases and J shed 3 bases, with 13 bases lying between them. The CDR3 sequence: CASSLVVRGSKNIQYF. As DNA, the CDR3 is TGCGCCAGCAGCTTGGTAGTTCGGGGTAGCAAAAACATTCAGTACTTC.

The rearrangement joins TRBV7-2 to TRBJ1-2; D is unclear. This CDR3 is built from 14 residues. Germline V gene sequence: CDR1 SGHTA, CDR2 FQGNSA. Trimming took 5 bases from V and 3 from J, leaving 13 bases between them. CDR3 in DNA: TGTGCCAGCAGCACCGGGGTGGGGTACTATGGCTACACCTTC. It is translated as CASSTGVGYYGYTF.

This clonotype was detected only a few times. J is TRBJ1-2 and V is TRBV4-1; D remains ambiguous. The CDR3 runs 13 residues. Deletions cut 1 base from V and 3 bases from J, with 6 bases between. Germline V lookup: CDR1 MGHRA, CDR2 YSYEKL. The DNA of the CDR3 is TGCGCCAGCAGCCAAGTTGAGTACTATGGCTACACCTTC. Translated, it gives CASSQVEYYGYTF.

Many counts were recorded for this clonotype. The chain uses TRBV11-2 and TRBJ1-2, with a weak D call TRBD1 (5 bases). Trimming stripped 5 bases from V and 8 bases from J, with 15 bases between. There are 13 residues in the CDR3. Germline CDR1 and CDR2: SGHAT and FQNNGV. CDR3 in DNA: TGTGCCAGCAGCCTTAGTCAGGGTTTAGGCTACACCTTC. This codes for CASSLSQGLGYTF.

The chain carries TRBV2 and TRBJ2-2; 11 bases fit TRBD2. This CDR3 region has 14 residues. V shed 7 bases and J 5 bases; nucleotides not matched to a gene: 3. The germline V gene has CDR1 SNHLY and CDR2 FYNNEI. The CDR3, as DNA: TGTGCCAGCATAGCGGGGGGGCGTACCGGGGAGCTGTTTTTT. Amino acids: CASIAGGRTGELFF. The variable domain in full, completed from reference TRBV2 and TRBJ2-2, reads EPEVTQTPSHQVTQMGQEVILRCVPISNHLYFYWYRQILGQKVEFLVSFYNNEISEKSEIFDDQFSVERPDGSNFTLKIRSTKLEDSAMYFCASIAGGRTGELFFGEGSRLTVL.

This clonotype appeared a few times. The V gene is TRBV12-3 or TRBV12-4, the J gene TRBJ2-2, with TRBD2 matching 8 bases. CDR3 size: 16 residues. With 6 bases clipped from V and 5 bases from J, the junction kept 11 bases outside the gene matches. The CDR3 sequence: CASSRPPGGGTGELFF. The CDR3 DNA sequence: TGTGCCAGCAGCCGCCCGCCCGGGGGGGGAACCGGGGAGCTGTTTTTT.

A few counts support this clonotype. The V call is TRBV11-2, the J call TRBJ2-3; 7 positions match TRBD1. Trimming took 2 bases from V and 2 from J; bases not matched to a gene: 10. Germline CDR1 is SGHAT and CDR2 is FQNNGV. The CDR3 length is 17 residues. As DNA, the CDR3 is TGTGCCAGCAGCTTAAGCGGTGGGACAGTTGCCACAGATACGCAGTATTTT. Protein: CASSLSGGTVATDTQYF.

This clonotype appeared a few times. This chain uses TRBV6-2 or TRBV6-3 with TRBJ1-2; D not certain. The length of the CDR3 is 12 residues. The germline CDR1 and CDR2 sequences are MNHEY and SVGEGT. V was pared by 0 bases and J by 7 bases, with 6 bases between. DNA of the CDR3: TGTGCCAGCAGTTACTCGATTTCTGGCTACACCTTC. Its protein product is CASSYSISGYTF.

This clonotype came up many times. The chain employs TRBV28 and TRBJ2-4; 9 bases map to TRBD2. V was pared by 10 bases and J by 1 base, with 2 bases of the junction left unmatched. There are 13 residues in the CDR3. From germline, CDR1 is MDHEN and CDR2 SYDVKM. The CDR3 loop reads CATAGGAKNIQYF. CDR3 nucleotides: TGTGCCACCGCGGGGGGGGCCAAAAACATTCAGTACTTC.

A few counts support this clonotype. This chain joins TRBV4-2 and TRBJ1-5; perhaps TRBD1 as D (5 bases). V was clipped by 3 bases and J by 5 bases, with 17 bases between them. Germline CDR1 is LGHNA and CDR2 is YNFKEQ. The CDR3 length is 16 residues. In DNA form, the CDR3 reads TGTGCCAGCAGCCATGACGGCGGGGCACTAGATCAGCCCCAGCATTTT. As protein: CASSHDGGALDQPQHF.

The chain is built from TRBV12-3 or TRBV12-4 and TRBJ2-7, with D tentatively TRBD1 (6 bases). The CDR3 contains 13 residues. V was clipped by 5 bases and J by 7 bases, with 15 bases between them. CDR3 loop: CASSINQGLEQYF. CDR3 nucleotides: TGTGCCAGCAGTATAAATCAGGGGTTGGAGCAGTACTTC.

This clonotype was seen more than once but under ten times. The gene calls are TRBV4-1 and TRBJ2-3; the D is unclear. Trimming took 0 bases from V and 5 from J, leaving 9 bases between them. Germline V gene data show CDR1 as MGHRA and CDR2 as YSYEKL. This CDR3 region has 14 residues. CDR3 amino acids: CASSQDPVGDTQYF. CDR3 sequence (DNA): TGCGCCAGCAGCCAAGACCCCGTGGGAGATACGCAGTATTTT.

The genes are TRBV2 and TRBJ2-1; 13 bases align to TRBD2. The CDR3 sequence is 15 residues long. Germline loops: CDR1 SNHLY, CDR2 FYNNEI. J lost 4 bases, V lost 5 bases, and 2 bases had no gene match. As DNA, the CDR3 is TGTGCCAGCAGTAAACTAGCGGGGGGGTACAATGAGCAGTTCTTC. This codes for CASSKLAGGYNEQFF.

Only a few counts were recorded for this clonotype. The chain recombines TRBV19 with TRBJ2-6; the D gene is possibly TRBD1 (6 bases). Germline V gene lookup returns CDR1 LNHDA and CDR2 SQIVND (reference sequence). CDR3 length: 16 residues. V was shortened by 4 bases and J by 0 bases, with 10 bases between the two germline ends. As DNA, the CDR3 is TGTGCCAGTAGTAACCCAGGGGCCTCTGGGGCCAACGTCCTGACTTTC. Amino acid sequence: CASSNPGASGANVLTF.

This clonotype has only a few counts. The chain has TRBV6-2 or TRBV6-3 and TRBJ2-7, with 7 bases aligning to TRBD1. Trimming cost V 7 bases and J 7 bases; bases outside gene matches: 10. CDR3 length: 13 residues. Looked up from germline, CDR1 is MNHEY and CDR2 is SVGEGT. The CDR3, as DNA: TGTGCCAGCAATACAGGGGTCAGCTGGGAGCAGTACTTC. This gives the protein CASNTGVSWEQYF.

This clonotype was counted at least ten times. J is TRBJ2-1 and V is TRBV4-2, with D hard to call. V dropped 4 bases and J dropped 5 bases, with 9 bases sitting between them. The germline V gene encodes CDR1 LGHNA and CDR2 YNFKEQ. This CDR3 contains 13 residues. The DNA of the CDR3 is TGTGCCAGCAGCCCGGACCGGGACAATGAGCAGTTCTTC. Translation gives CASSPDRDNEQFF.